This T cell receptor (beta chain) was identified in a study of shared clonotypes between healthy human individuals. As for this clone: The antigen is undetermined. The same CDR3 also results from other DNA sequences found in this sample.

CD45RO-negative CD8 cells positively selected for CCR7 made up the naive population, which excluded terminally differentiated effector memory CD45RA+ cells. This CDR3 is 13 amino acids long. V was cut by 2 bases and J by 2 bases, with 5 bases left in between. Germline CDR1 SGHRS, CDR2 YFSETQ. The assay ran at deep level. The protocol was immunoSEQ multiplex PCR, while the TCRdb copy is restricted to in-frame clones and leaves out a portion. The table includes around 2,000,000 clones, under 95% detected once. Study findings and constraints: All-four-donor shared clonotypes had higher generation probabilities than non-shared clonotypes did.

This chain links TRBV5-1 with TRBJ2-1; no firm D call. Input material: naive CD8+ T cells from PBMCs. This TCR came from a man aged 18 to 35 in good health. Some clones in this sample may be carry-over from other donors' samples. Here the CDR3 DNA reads TGCGCCAGCAGCTTTCCCACCTACAATGAGCAGTTCTTC. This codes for CASSFPTYNEQFF.